The present TCR beta chain was sequenced within a study of blood T cell repertoires in COVID-19. Study-level background: The origin of the acute and convalescent COVID-19 samples was the United States, Italy and Spain. PBMCs, B-cell-depleted T cells, or T cells provided the cDNA or gDNA that made up the material.

The CDR3 sequence is 12 residues long. Trimming removed 5 bases from V and 1 base from J, with 5 bases in between. Germline V gives CDR1 SNHLY, CDR2 FYNNEI. In the original workflow: Reference gene primers were amplified, and this amplification served to estimate nucleated cell counts. Data came from immunoSEQ multiplex PCR; TCRdb stores just in-frame clones and leaves some out. Clone size and V and J calls were adopted from that table, with D and trimming inferred from the DNA. The data contain about 220,000 clones, about 85% of them singletons. The sequencing input was peripheral blood. This chain connects TRBV2 to TRBJ1-1; D is unresolved. The TCR comes from a woman in her forties or fifties with COVID-19, enrolled during active disease. The DNA of the CDR3 is TGTGCCAGCAGTCCATGGAACACTGAAGCTTTCTTT. Translated: CASSPWNTEAFF.